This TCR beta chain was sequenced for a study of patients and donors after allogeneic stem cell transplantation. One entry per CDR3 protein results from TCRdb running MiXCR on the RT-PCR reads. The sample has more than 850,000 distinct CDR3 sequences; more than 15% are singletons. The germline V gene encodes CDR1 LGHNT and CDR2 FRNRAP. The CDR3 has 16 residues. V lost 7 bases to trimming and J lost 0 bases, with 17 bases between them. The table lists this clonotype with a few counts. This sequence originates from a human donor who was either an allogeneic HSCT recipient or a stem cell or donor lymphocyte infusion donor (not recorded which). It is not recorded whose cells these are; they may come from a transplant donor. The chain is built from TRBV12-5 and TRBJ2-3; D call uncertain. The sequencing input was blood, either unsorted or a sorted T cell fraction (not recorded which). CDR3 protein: CASAHPSSLSTDTQYF. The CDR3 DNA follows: TGTGCTAGTGCCCATCCGTCCAGCCTTAGCACAGATACGCAGTATTTT.